The sample holds many counts of the clone carrying this T cell receptor beta chain. As yet, its antigen is unknown. Its ends do not fully match the called genes, so a read error is possible. TCRdb re-analysed the 5' RACE reads in MiXCR, keeping a single row per CDR3 protein. Among approximately 130,000 distinct CDR3 sequences listed, about a tenth were seen once. The entry originates in a study of CD8 T cells in ankylosing spondylitis. General study findings and limits: With a CD8+ phenotype, disease-linked clones were relatively rare in peripheral blood. What appeared characteristic of ankylosing spondylitis blood was a TCR beta motif of 7 or 8 highly homologous variants. Clones linked to disease were reported to show significant enrichment in matched ankylosing spondylitis synovial fluid.

Sequencing input: blood, either unsorted or a sorted T cell fraction (not recorded which). This TCR derives from a male donor with ankylosing spondylitis or in good health (not recorded which).

This CDR3 reads CASSPLGLVAETQYF. For the CDR3, the DNA is TGTGCTAGCAGCCCCCTCGGCCTAGTAGCTGAGACCCAGTACTTC. This chain links TRBV7-7 with TRBJ2-5, with D uncertain. The CDR3 totals 15 residues. Looked up from germline, CDR1 is SSHAT and CDR2 is FNYEAQ (reference sequence).